A selection of T cell receptor beta chains follows, all from one sample in a study of blood T cell repertoires in COVID-19. Profiled with immunoSEQ multiplex PCR; TCRdb holds only in-frame clones, not every one. Altogether 95,000 to 110,000 clones are present, approximately 80% being singletons, with the ten largest covering approximately 4.5%. The specimen sequenced was peripheral blood. The receptors originated from a man between 65 and 85 years old with acute or convalescent COVID-19. CDR3s include the opening cysteine and the closing phenylalanine or tryptophan. D genes are given only for firm matches. Clone size appears in some rows only: once, few, many, or a class for an expanded clone.

abundance	d_gene	v_gene	j_gene	CDR3aa	CDR3nt
.	.	TRBV27	TRBJ2-2	CASSLGPNANTGELFF	TGTGCCAGCAGTTTGGGGCCGAACGCGAACACCGGGGAGCTGTTTTTT
.	.	TRBV5-5	TRBJ2-7	CASSLGSSANEQYF	TGTGCCAGCAGCCTGGGGAGTTCGGCGAACGAGCAGTACTTC
few	TRBD1	TRBV2	TRBJ1-2	CASSRDRGRDGYTF	TGTGCCAGCAGCCGGGACAGGGGGCGAGATGGCTACACCTTC
.	.	TRBV15	TRBJ1-4	CATSRGQVEKLFF	TGTGCCACCAGCAGAGGCCAGGTTGAAAAACTGTTTTTT
.	.	TRBV24-1	TRBJ1-5	CATSDPRESNQPQHF	TGTGCCACCAGTGATCCGCGGGAGAGCAATCAGCCCCAGCATTTT
few	TRBD2	TRBV6-5	TRBJ2-1	CASSYFSGGSYNEQFF	TGTGCCAGCAGTTACTTTAGCGGGGGGTCCTACAATGAGCAGTTCTTC
.	.	TRBV10-3	TRBJ2-3	CAISALGGASSTDTQYF	TGTGCCATCAGCGCCCTAGGGGGGGCTTCTAGCACAGATACGCAGTATTTT
.	.	TRBV6-2/TRBV6-3	TRBJ1-5	CASSDQGFPQHF	TGTGCCAGCAGTGATCAGGGTTTTCCCCAGCATTTT
.	TRBD1	TRBV6-4	TRBJ1-1	CASSDSDRGNTEAFF	TGTGCCAGCAGTGACTCTGACAGGGGGAACACTGAAGCTTTCTTT
.	TRBD2	TRBV7-3	TRBJ2-2	CASSSYPLAGGYIGGELFF	TGTGCCAGCAGCTCCTACCCCCTAGCGGGGGGTTATATCGGCGGGGAGCTGTTTTTT
.	.	TRBV10-3	TRBJ2-1	CAISESETYNEQFF	TGTGCCATCAGTGAGTCGGAGACGTACAATGAGCAGTTCTTC
.	TRBD1	TRBV5-1	TRBJ1-1	CASARNRDSEAFF	TGCGCCAGCGCTAGAAACCGGGACAGTGAAGCTTTCTTT
.	TRBD2	TRBV7-7	TRBJ2-3	CASSLAPSGGSDTQYF	TGTGCCAGCAGCTTAGCCCCTAGCGGGGGCTCAGATACGCAGTATTTT
.	.	TRBV3-1/TRBV3-2	TRBJ1-1	CASSPVGGNTEAFF	TGTGCCAGCAGCCCCGTAGGGGGGAACACTGAAGCTTTCTTT
.	.	TRBV2	TRBJ1-1	CASTGQMNTEAFF	TGTGCCAGCACAGGGCAGATGAACACTGAAGCTTTCTTT
.	TRBD1	TRBV18	TRBJ1-5	CASSPGGQGAGQPQHF	TGTGCCAGCTCACCAGGGGGACAGGGGGCGGGTCAGCCCCAGCATTTT
.	TRBD1	TRBV5-6	TRBJ1-1	CASRQGVTEAFF	TGTGCCAGCAGACAGGGGGTCACTGAAGCTTTCTTT
once	.	TRBV2	TRBJ1-4	CASERGGDEKLFF	TGTGCCAGCGAAAGGGGGGGGGATGAAAAACTGTTTTTT